The next 7 T cell receptor beta chains were all read from a single sample in a study of cytomegalovirus exposure and HLA in healthy donors. A multiplex PCR was run with 60 Vbeta primers and 13 Jbeta primers. Repertoires were generated with immunoSEQ multiplex PCR, while TCRdb's copy carries only in-frame clones and drops some. The sample yields 120,000 or so clones, about 80% seen once. The sequencing sample was made of PBMCs. Receptor source: a woman between 18 and 30 years old in good health and CMV-seronegative.

About this clone: Germline and junction disagree at one end, which may indicate a read error. This chain connects TRBV5-1 to TRBJ2-4; TRBD1 aligns across 9 bases. The germline V gene encodes CDR1 SGHRS and CDR2 YFSETQ. This CDR3 is built from 17 residues. CDR3 DNA: TGCGCCAGCAGCTTGGGGGAACCCGGGACAGGGATGAACAGTCAGTACTTC. Protein sequence: CASSLGEPGTGMNSQYF.

V and J are TRBV11-2 and TRBJ2-1, with D possibly TRBD2 on 5 matching bases. Trimming cost V 5 bases and J 5 bases, with 13 bases left between them. CDR1 SGHAT and CDR2 FQNNGV come from the germline V gene. There are 14 residues in the CDR3. The CDR3 DNA sequence: TGTGCCAGCAGCCCCCGGGGTTGGGACAATGAGCAGTTCTTC. Translation: CASSPRGWDNEQFF.

This chain joins TRBV6-5 and TRBJ2-7, with a possible D match to TRBD2 (6 bases). Germline V gives CDR1 MNHEY, CDR2 SVGAGI. The CDR3 runs 14 residues. V lost 6 bases and J lost 5, with 17 bases in between. The CDR3 nucleotides are TGTGCCAGCAGCTCCGGGACTTTCCGAAACGAGCAGTACTTC. Translation gives CASSSGTFRNEQYF.

This rearrangement joins TRBV5-1 to TRBJ2-3; 10 nucleotides align to TRBD1. After removal of 0 bases from V and 3 bases from J, the junction contained 1 base not matched to a gene. This CDR3 has 15 amino acids. Germline V gives CDR1 SGHRS, CDR2 YFSETQ. For the CDR3, the DNA is TGCGCCAGCAGCTTGGGGACAGGGGGGACAGATACGCAGTATTTT. Amino acids: CASSLGTGGTDTQYF.

The rearrangement links TRBV9 to TRBJ2-7; D remains unclear. Between the trimmed V and J ends, which lost 0 bases and 2 bases, there was a span of 12 bases. The CDR3 loop spans 15 amino acids. The germline V gene encodes CDR1 SGDLS and CDR2 YYNGEE. As DNA, the CDR3 is TGTGCCAGCAGCGTAGGAGAACTACGAACCTACGAGCAGTACTTC. Amino acids: CASSVGELRTYEQYF.

This chain uses TRBV7-9 with TRBJ2-7, with 9 bases lining up with TRBD2. Germline CDR1 and CDR2: SEHNR and FQNEAQ (reference sequence). V dropped 1 base and J dropped 6; count of bases not matched to a gene: 7. The CDR3 has 15 amino acids. The CDR3 region has the DNA TGTGCCAGCAGCTTAGGGGTGGGACTAGCAGTCGAGCAGTACTTC. It specifies CASSLGVGLAVEQYF.

This clone was observed a handful of times. In nucleotides, the CDR3 is TGTGCCAGCAGCAGGGAAACTGAAGCTTTCTTT. Protein sequence: CASSRETEAFF. The chain employs TRBV2 and TRBJ1-1; D is perhaps TRBD1 (5 bases). The germline V and J ends were trimmed by 6 bases and 5 bases, with 7 bases remaining between them. CDR3 length: 11 residues. Germline CDR1 and CDR2: SNHLY and FYNNEI.